The 15 T cell receptor beta chains below come from one sample, sequenced in a study of cytomegalovirus exposure and HLA in healthy donors. PCR primers comprised 60 Vbeta and 13 Jbeta primers. Some clones are missing from TCRdb's copy, which holds only in-frame ones; the method was immunoSEQ multiplex PCR. The sample shows over 150,000 clones, roughly 79% of them seen only once. Sequencing used PBMCs. These receptors came from a woman aged 18 to 35 in good health and CMV-seronegative.

The chain uses TRBV7-8 and TRBJ2-1; 13 nucleotides line up with TRBD2. Germline V gene data show CDR1 as SGHVS and CDR2 as FQNEAQ. The ends lost 3 bases at V and 7 bases at J; junction bases unmatched: 3. This CDR3 region has 15 residues. The CDR3 nucleotides are TGTGCCAGCAGCTTGGGACTAGCGGGGTGGAATGAGCAGTTCTTC. Translated: CASSLGLAGWNEQFF.

This clone was recorded a few times. The V and J genes are TRBV10-3 and TRBJ2-5; 9 bases are a match to TRBD1. This CDR3 is built from 14 residues. CDR1 is ENHRY and CDR2 is SYGVKD in the germline V gene. With 4 bases clipped from V and 2 bases from J, the junction kept 2 bases outside the gene matches. The CDR3 DNA is TGTGCCATCAGTGTACAGGGGGCTCAAGAGACCCAGTACTTC. Its protein product is CAISVQGAQETQYF.

The chain uses TRBV29-1 and TRBJ2-3, with D possibly TRBD2 on 6 matching bases. Germline CDR1 SQVTM, CDR2 ANQGSEA. This CDR3 is built from 13 residues. With 7 bases removed from V and 2 bases from J, the gap between germline ends came to 13 bases. CDR3 nucleotide sequence: TGCAGCGGGCGGGGCAGGACCACAGATACGCAGTATTTT. Translated: CSGRGRTTDTQYF.

The chain carries TRBV6-1 and TRBJ2-1; 8 positions match TRBD2. This CDR3 is built from 15 residues. Germline V lookup: CDR1 MNHNS, CDR2 SASEGT. Trimming removed 3 bases from V and 9 bases from J; junction bases left unmatched: 10. CDR3 amino acids: CASSEETGGPGEQFF. In nucleotides, the CDR3 is TGTGCCAGCAGTGAGGAGACGGGGGGGCCAGGTGAGCAGTTCTTC.

The V call is TRBV5-4, the J call TRBJ1-6; D is uncertain. V lost 0 bases and J 9 bases, leaving 10 bases between the germline ends. Germline-derived CDR1 and CDR2 are SGHNT and YYREEE (reference sequence). CDR3 length: 14 amino acids. The CDR3: CASSLDIGGSPLHF. The CDR3 DNA reads as TGTGCCAGCAGCTTGGATATAGGAGGTTCACCCCTCCACTTT.

The J gene is TRBJ2-1, the V gene TRBV10-1; 8 bases are a match to TRBD2. Unmatched junction bases numbered 2, after V lost 0 bases and J lost 4 bases. Germline assignment: CDR1 WNHNN and CDR2 SYGVQD (reference sequence). This CDR3 is 15 amino acids long. CDR3 sequence: CASSESSGGYNEQFF. CDR3 coding DNA: TGCGCCAGCAGTGAGTCAAGCGGGGGATACAATGAGCAGTTCTTC.

V is TRBV9 and J is TRBJ2-7; 8 bases are shared with TRBD1. Germline CDR1 reads SGDLS; CDR2 reads YYNGEE. This CDR3 is 12 amino acids long. J was trimmed by 3 bases and V by 7 bases; bases with no gene match: 3. DNA for the CDR3: TGTGCCAGCGGGGGACAGGTCTACGAGCAGTACTTC. It is translated as CASGGQVYEQYF.

This chain connects TRBV19 to TRBJ1-1; D not resolved. Trimming pared 5 bases from V and 3 bases from J, leaving 13 bases between. CDR3 length: 14 amino acids. CDR1 and CDR2 from the germline V gene are LNHDA and SQIVND (reference sequence). The CDR3 spells CASSVDTEYTEAFF. CDR3 DNA: TGTGCCAGTAGTGTTGATACAGAATACACTGAAGCTTTCTTT.

The J gene is TRBJ2-2, the V gene TRBV30, with D maybe TRBD2 (6 bases). The CDR3 is made up of 11 amino acids. From germline, CDR1 is GTSNPN and CDR2 SVGIG (reference sequence). The CDR3 is CAVSGTGELFF. CDR3 DNA: TGTGCTGTTAGCGGCACCGGGGAGCTGTTTTTT.

V is TRBV28 and J is TRBJ2-1; 9 positions match TRBD2. Germline V gene data show CDR1 as MDHEN and CDR2 as SYDVKM. With V trimmed by 5 bases and J by 3 bases, 2 bases remained unmatched. This CDR3 contains 14 residues. DNA for the CDR3: TGTGCCAGCAGTGCGGGGGGGCACTACAATGAGCAGTTCTTC. The encoded protein is CASSAGGHYNEQFF.

This rearrangement joins TRBV6-4 to TRBJ2-1; 11 bases fit TRBD1. CDR1 and CDR2 (germline): MRHNA, SNTAGT. Trimming took 1 base from V and 4 from J; bases not matched to a gene: 3. The CDR3 totals 16 residues. The CDR3 is CASSDLGTGGYNEQFF. CDR3 coding DNA: TGTGCCAGCAGTGACTTAGGGACAGGGGGATACAATGAGCAGTTCTTC.

CDR3 in DNA: TGTGCCAGCAGTTCGTCTTGGGGACTCCTGGCCTACGAGCAGTACTTC. Protein product: CASSSSWGLLAYEQYF. The V and J genes are TRBV28 and TRBJ2-7, with D possibly being TRBD2 (6 bases). V lost 4 bases and J lost 2, with 18 bases in between. Germline V CDR1 and CDR2: MDHEN, SYDVKM. The CDR3 loop spans 16 amino acids.

The chain is built from TRBV5-1 and TRBJ2-3; D possibly corresponds to TRBD2 (5 bases). V gave up 0 bases and J gave up 1 base, with 15 bases separating them. The CDR3 runs to 17 residues. Germline values: CDR1 SGHRS, CDR2 YFSETQ. The CDR3 spells CASSLGERPRGTDTQYF. The CDR3, as DNA: TGCGCCAGCAGCTTGGGGGAGCGGCCTCGCGGCACAGATACGCAGTATTTT.

This clone was detected only a few times. The chain has TRBV30 and TRBJ1-1; 8 bases match TRBD1. This CDR3 region has 12 residues. CDR1 and CDR2 from the germline V gene are GTSNPN and SVGIG (reference sequence). The V segment lost 4 bases and the J segment 4 bases; nucleotides outside the gene matches: 2. The chain's CDR3 is CAWTGGLTEAFF. The CDR3 nucleotides read TGTGCCTGGACAGGGGGCCTCACTGAAGCTTTCTTT.

This clone was observed once. V gene TRBV7-8 combines with J gene TRBJ1-1, with TRBD1 identical over 10 bases. Trimming cost V 2 bases and J 6 bases; bases outside gene matches: 6. This CDR3 spans 15 amino acids. Germline lookup yields CDR1 SGHVS and CDR2 FQNEAQ. The CDR3 is CASSLTDRGRPEAFF. The CDR3 DNA reads TGTGCCAGCAGCTTAACTGACAGGGGGCGGCCTGAAGCTTTCTTT.